This T cell receptor (beta chain) derives from a study of blood T cells in healthy people across ages. Comments on this clonotype: Antigen: not known.

Study-wide results and caveats: It was not known whether donors were CMV positive (a possible confounder of expanded clonotype changes).

The ends were cut back, 3 bases at V and 11 bases at J, with 19 bases in the middle. In germline, CDR1 is LNHNV, CDR2 YYDKDF (reference sequence). This CDR3 has 14 amino acids. Combining a sample-barcoded 5' primer with a J-beta primer mix, a second PCR ran for roughly 7 to 11 cycles. TCRdb re-called the 5' RACE reads through MiXCR, storing one row per CDR3 protein. The sample shows about 780,000 distinct CDR3 sequences, 46% of them seen only once. Sequenced material: blood. The source is a man aged 80 or over in good health. The gene calls are TRBV15 and TRBJ2-5, with a weak D call TRBD1 (6 bases). The CDR3 DNA is TGTGCCACCAGCAGGATGACAGGCACCTACGTGCAGTACTTC. This translates into CATSRMTGTYVQYF.